This T cell receptor beta chain was recovered during a study of vaccination effects on CD4 cells after COVID-19. General observations from the study: Few convalescent patients were studied, and early post-infection samples were lacking. Late post-vaccination samples showed marked contraction of infection- and vaccine-induced clones. Common cold coronaviruses were cross-recognized by only 1 of 255 vaccine-induced clones in healthy vaccinees.

This clone was seen once. Its target is not known. Germline trimming cut 4 bases from V and 8 bases from J; bases unmatched to any gene: 15. The CDR3 totals 17 residues. Germline V gene lookup returns CDR1 LNHDA and CDR2 SQIVND (reference sequence). Sequencing followed a ViraFEST assay step that expanded antigen-specific CD4+ T cells with viral peptide pools. Isolating CD4+ T cells followed approximately nine days of culture. Two doses of either BNT162b2 or mRNA-1273 were given to each participant. People in the vaccine group had not been infected with SARS-CoV-2 before, and their nucleocapsid antibodies were negative. The repertoire was sequenced with immunoSEQ multiplex PCR; TCRdb's copy has only in-frame clones and lacks some. The profile covers roughly 46,000 clones, with around 80% appearing a single time and less than 15% taken by the ten largest.

V usage is TRBV19 and J usage is TRBJ2-2; TRBD1 matches 8 bases. The origin of this receptor is a human donor who received a COVID-19 vaccine. Specimen: CD4+ T cells from PBMCs cultured with HCoV-OC43 spike peptides, collected after COVID-19 vaccination. The subset is: HCoV-OC43 spike overlapping peptide pool stimulation. In nucleotides, the CDR3 is TGTGCCAGTAGTACTAGGACAGGGATAATCTTCGCTGGGGAGCTGTTTTTT. Translating it yields CASSTRTGIIFAGELFF.